Sequencing of this TCR beta chain was carried out in a study of blood T cell repertoires in COVID-19. On the study more broadly: Samples came from the United States, Italy and Spain, spanning acute and convalescent COVID-19. The cDNA or gDNA used as material had been derived from T cells, B-cell-depleted T cells, or PBMCs.

From germline, CDR1 is SEHNR and CDR2 FQNEAQ (reference sequence). The CDR3 is 15 residues long. J gave up 5 bases and V 5 bases, and 8 bases lay outside the gene matches. In the authors' workflow: Nucleated cell counts were estimated from reference gene primer amplification. Clones were sequenced by immunoSEQ multiplex PCR, and TCRdb holds only the in-frame ones, with some missing. V and J calls and clone size are as listed in that table; D and trimming were resolved from the DNA. The sample records over 85,000 clones, 70% to 90% being singletons. This sequence joins TRBV7-9 and TRBJ2-3; 9 nucleotides line up with TRBD1. The specimen was peripheral blood. The sequence was obtained from a man between 65 and 85 years old with acute or convalescent COVID-19. The CDR3 DNA reads TGTGCCAGCAGCCCGGGACAGGGAAGGGGAGATACGCAGTATTTT. This sequence encodes CASSPGQGRGDTQYF.